Following are 15 T cell receptor beta chains from one sample sequenced in a study of human T cells and chemical hapten exposure. Time point denoted: patch test 1, 2 weeks after DPC sensitization. Indicated treatment: therapeutic diphenylcyclopropenone sensitization with weekly scalp DPC. MiXCR, applied by TCRdb to the RACE reads, yields one record per CDR3 protein. The data show roughly 14,000 distinct CDR3 sequences, roughly 15% seen once. The sequencing used whole blood, collected in connection with sensitization to the hapten diphenylcyclopropenone (DPC). These receptors came from a woman younger than 45 with alopecia areata. Some clones in this sample may be carry-over from other donors' samples.

The sample holds one count of this clonotype. V is TRBV28 and J is TRBJ2-1, with D unresolved. This CDR3 has 13 amino acids. V was cut by 2 bases and J by 4 bases, with 6 bases left in between. Per germline, CDR1 MDHEN and CDR2 SYDVKM. CDR3 nucleotides: TGTGCCAGCAGTTTAATGGGGTACAATGAGCAGTTCTTC. The encoded protein is CASSLMGYNEQFF.

The V and J genes are TRBV6-5 and TRBJ2-5, with D tentatively TRBD1 (5 bases). Trimming stripped 6 bases from V and 6 bases from J, with 26 bases between. Germline V gene data show CDR1 as MNHEY and CDR2 as SVGAGI. The CDR3 is made up of 17 amino acids. The CDR3 nucleotides read TGTGCCAGCAGCTCACCTATCGACAGCCCCCACTGGAAGACCCAGTACTTC. Residues: CASSSPIDSPHWKTQYF.

This clonotype is medium-sized (0.01 to 0.1%) by share. This sequence joins TRBV15 and TRBJ2-2; the match to TRBD1 covers 7 bases. This CDR3 spans 15 amino acids. V shed 3 bases, J shed 3 bases, and the junction held 4 bases outside the gene matches. Germline assignment: CDR1 LNHNV and CDR2 YYDKDF (reference sequence). As DNA, the CDR3 is TGTGCCACCAGCAGGGGAACAGGGGACACCGGGGAGCTGTTTTTT. This gives the protein CATSRGTGDTGELFF.

In this sample, this clonotype turned up many times. The rearrangement links TRBV28 to TRBJ2-7; 8 positions agree with TRBD2. The CDR3 has 15 residues. CDR1 and CDR2 (germline): MDHEN, SYDVKM. V lost 4 bases to trimming and J lost 4 bases; unmatched junction nucleotides: 9. CDR3 sequence: CASSSHGASGYEQYV. CDR3 DNA sequence: TGTGCCAGCAGTTCCCACGGGGCTAGCGGGTACGAGCAGTACGTC.

This clonotype showed up many times. The V gene is TRBV14, the J gene TRBJ1-1; D gene ambiguous. Germline V CDR1 and CDR2: SGHDN, FVKESK. V lost 0 bases and J 5 bases, leaving 7 bases between the germline ends. The CDR3 consists of 13 residues. CDR3 sequence (DNA): TGTGCCAGCAGCCAAGACGTCTGGACTGAAGCTTTCTTT. It translates to CASSQDVWTEAFF.

The rearrangement links TRBV28 to TRBJ1-1, with unresolved D. CDR1 is MDHEN, CDR2 SYDVKM, per germline. Trimming shortened V by 3 bases and J by 3 bases, and 5 bases separated the two germline ends. The CDR3 spans 12 residues. DNA of the CDR3: TGTGCCAGCAGTTTGCTCGACACTGAAGCTTTCTTT. Translation gives CASSLLDTEAFF.

This clonotype was seen ten or more times. The V and J genes are TRBV6-4 and TRBJ1-1; D is undetermined. V dropped 3 bases and J dropped 4 bases, with 9 bases sitting between them. CDR1 and CDR2 from the germline V gene are MRHNA and SNTAGT. CDR3 length equals 13 residues. CDR3 region: CASSDGEGTEAFF. The DNA for the CDR3 is TGTGCCAGCAGTGATGGGGAAGGCACTGAAGCTTTCTTT.

The V call is TRBV4-3, the J call TRBJ2-7; 10 positions match TRBD1. V was pared by 2 bases and J by 7 bases, with 11 bases of the junction left unmatched. Germline CDR1 and CDR2: LGHNA and YSLEER. The CDR3 has 16 residues. The chain's CDR3 is CASSQSVIGQGGEQYF. The DNA of the CDR3 is TGCGCCAGCAGCCAATCGGTCATCGGACAGGGGGGTGAGCAGTACTTC.

V gene TRBV28 combines with J gene TRBJ2-3; D remains unclear. The CDR3 is made up of 12 amino acids. Looked up from germline, CDR1 is MDHEN and CDR2 is SYDVKM. Trimming left V 5 bases short and J 2 bases short, with 5 bases between. The CDR3 sequence: CASSLITDTQYF. DNA for the CDR3: TGTGCCAGCAGTCTAATCACAGATACGCAGTATTTT.

This clonotype was observed many times. The CDR3 is CAIKTPKKIRYGYTF. The CDR3 coding sequence is TGTGCCATTAAAACCCCCAAGAAAATCCGCTATGGCTACACCTTC. This sequence joins TRBV10-3 and TRBJ1-2; D gene unclear. This CDR3 has 15 amino acids. The V end lost 9 bases, the J end lost 4 bases, and 21 bases lay between the germline ends. Germline CDR1 is ENHRY and CDR2 is SYGVKD.

V gene TRBV20-1 combines with J gene TRBJ1-1, with D maybe TRBD1 (5 bases). The length of the CDR3 is 13 residues. The V and J ends lost 1 base and 0 bases respectively, with 6 bases between them. Per germline, CDR1 DFQATT and CDR2 SNEGSKA (reference sequence). CDR3 DNA: TGCAGTGCTAGAGGACAGCTGAACACTGAAGCTTTCTTT. It encodes CSARGQLNTEAFF.

This clonotype was counted ten times or more. The rearrangement uses TRBV20-1 and TRBJ2-1; no reliable D call. V lost 0 bases and J lost 1, with 4 bases in between. Germline CDR1 reads DFQATT; CDR2 reads SNEGSKA (reference sequence). The CDR3 spans 13 residues. The CDR3 spells CSARELSYNEQFF. The CDR3 DNA sequence: TGCAGTGCTAGAGAACTGTCCTACAATGAGCAGTTCTTC.

The chain links TRBV5-8 to TRBJ2-5, with 9 bases matching TRBD1. Germline lookup yields CDR1 SGHTS and CDR2 YDEGEE. The CDR3 sequence is 13 residues long. V was clipped by 6 bases and J by 4 bases; unmatched bases: 4. The DNA of the CDR3 is TGTGCCAGCAACAGGGGGCAGGGAGAGACCCAGTACTTC. It yields the protein CASNRGQGETQYF.

This clonotype has ten or more counts. The rearrangement links TRBV7-2 to TRBJ2-3; D perhaps matches TRBD2 (5 bases). The ends were cut back, 6 bases at V and 2 bases at J, with 15 bases in the middle. Germline values: CDR1 SGHTA, CDR2 FQGNSA. CDR3 length: 15 amino acids. The CDR3 DNA sequence: TGTGCCAGCAGTCCCAAATGGGAGACCACAGATACGCAGTATTTT. Its translation: CASSPKWETTDTQYF.

This clonotype showed up many times. The chain uses TRBV2 and TRBJ2-7; D gene unclear. This CDR3 has 12 amino acids. V lost 10 bases and J lost 3, with 13 bases in between. CDR1 is SNHLY and CDR2 is FYNNEI in the germline V gene. CDR3 in amino acids: CATSNGDYEQYV. The CDR3 DNA reads as TGTGCCACCAGCAATGGGGACTACGAGCAGTACGTC.